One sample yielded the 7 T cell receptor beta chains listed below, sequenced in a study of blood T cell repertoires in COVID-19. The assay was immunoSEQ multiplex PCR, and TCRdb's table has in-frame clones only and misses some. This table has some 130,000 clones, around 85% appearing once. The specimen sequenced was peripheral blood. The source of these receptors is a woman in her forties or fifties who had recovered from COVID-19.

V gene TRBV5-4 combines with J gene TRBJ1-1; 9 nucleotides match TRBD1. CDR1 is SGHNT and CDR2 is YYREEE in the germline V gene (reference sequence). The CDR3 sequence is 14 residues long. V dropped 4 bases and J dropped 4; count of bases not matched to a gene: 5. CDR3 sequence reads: CASSTGTGLTEAFF. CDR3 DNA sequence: TGTGCCAGCAGCACAGGGACAGGGCTCACTGAAGCTTTCTTT.

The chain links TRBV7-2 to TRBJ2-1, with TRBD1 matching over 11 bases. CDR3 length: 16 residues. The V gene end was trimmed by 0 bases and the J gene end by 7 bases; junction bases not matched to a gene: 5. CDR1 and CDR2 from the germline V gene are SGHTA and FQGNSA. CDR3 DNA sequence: TGTGCCAGCAGCTTAGCCGGGACAGGGGGTGAAAATGAGCAGTTCTTC. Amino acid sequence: CASSLAGTGGENEQFF.

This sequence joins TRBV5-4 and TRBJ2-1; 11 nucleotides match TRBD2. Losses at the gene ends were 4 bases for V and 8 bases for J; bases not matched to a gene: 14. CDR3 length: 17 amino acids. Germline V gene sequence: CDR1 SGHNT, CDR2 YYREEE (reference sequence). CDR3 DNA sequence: TGTGCCAGCAGCCTCAAAACTGTAGCGGGAGGGCTCGATGAGCAGTTCTTC. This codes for CASSLKTVAGGLDEQFF.

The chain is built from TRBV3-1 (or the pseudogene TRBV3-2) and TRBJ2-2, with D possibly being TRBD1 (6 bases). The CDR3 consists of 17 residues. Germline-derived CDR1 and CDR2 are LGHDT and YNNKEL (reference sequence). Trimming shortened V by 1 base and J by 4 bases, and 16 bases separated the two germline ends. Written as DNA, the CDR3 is TGTGCCAGCAGCCAAGCCTACAGGGCCAACTCCACCGGGGAGCTGTTTTTT. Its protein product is CASSQAYRANSTGELFF.

CDR3: CASSPSPFGSTDTQYF. The CDR3 DNA reads TGTGCCAGCAGCCCGTCCCCTTTCGGGAGCACAGATACGCAGTATTTT. This chain joins TRBV28 and TRBJ2-3; D is undetermined. The CDR3 consists of 16 residues. Germline V lookup: CDR1 MDHEN, CDR2 SYDVKM. The V gene lost 6 bases and the J gene lost 0 bases, with 16 bases spanning the gap.

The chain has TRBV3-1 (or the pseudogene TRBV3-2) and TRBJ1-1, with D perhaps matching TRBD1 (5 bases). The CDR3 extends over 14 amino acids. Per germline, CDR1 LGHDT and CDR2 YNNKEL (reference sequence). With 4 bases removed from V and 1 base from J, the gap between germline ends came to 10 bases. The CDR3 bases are TGTGCCAGCAGCCTCCAGGGTGGGAACACTGAAGCTTTCTTT. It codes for CASSLQGGNTEAFF.

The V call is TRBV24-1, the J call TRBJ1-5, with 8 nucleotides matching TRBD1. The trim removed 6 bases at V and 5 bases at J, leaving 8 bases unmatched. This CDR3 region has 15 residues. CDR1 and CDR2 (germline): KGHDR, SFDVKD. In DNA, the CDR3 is TGTGCCACCAGTCAGACAGGGGCCGATGATCAGCCCCAGCATTTT. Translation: CATSQTGADDQPQHF.